This entry is about one T cell receptor beta chain. The antigen remains undetermined. A much larger clone lies one base from this, so it may be a read error. The library came from three nested PCR rounds adapted from ARM-PCR protocols. MiXCR, run by TCRdb on the multiplex PCR reads, gives a single entry per CDR3 protein. The data hold 90,000 to 110,000 distinct CDR3 sequences, with 75% observed a single time. Deletions cut 4 bases from V and 2 bases from J, with 11 bases between. The V gene's germline CDR1 is MNHEY and CDR2 SVGAGI. This CDR3 has 15 amino acids. This sample is part of a study of tumor and adjacent non-tumor tissue in lung cancer. Findings of the study overall: Higher tumor TCR diversity was associated with shorter survival.

The template was RNA from unsorted bulk tissue. The clonotype originates from a woman between 55 and 75 years old with non-small cell lung cancer. This sequence joins TRBV6-5 and TRBJ2-2; unclear D gene. The sequenced material came from lung tumor tissue. CDR3 loop: CASSLMGINTGELFF. DNA for the CDR3: TGTGCCAGCAGTTTAATGGGTATAAACACCGGGGAGCTGTTTTTT.